Detailed here is one T cell receptor beta chain. What it binds is not known. This sample was included in a study of cytomegalovirus exposure and HLA in healthy donors. Study findings and constraints: Most CMV-associated TCR beta chains appeared HLA-restricted in a later analysis. The study found most TCR sequences rare, yet found some public TCRs in many donors. Reportedly, a later analysis found an Asian-associated ancestry cluster had fewer N-insertions than the roughly 700-donor mean. The only immune exposure information that was available was CMV serostatus.

CDR3 length: 14 amino acids. Trimming removed 4 bases at V and 2 bases at J, with 9 bases between. Germline CDR1 MNHNY, CDR2 SVGAGI (reference sequence). 13 Jbeta primers and 60 Vbeta primers were used for the PCR. Some clones are missing from TCRdb's copy, which holds only in-frame ones; the method was immunoSEQ multiplex PCR. There are 170,000 or so clones in the sample; 60% to 85% occur only once, and approximately 3.4% lies in the top ten. The chain couples TRBV6-6 to TRBJ1-5, with D uncertain. Material: PBMCs. The source of this sequence is a woman aged 50 to 65 in good health and CMV-seropositive. The CDR3 sequence: CASSLEMGNQPQHF. CDR3 bases: TGTGCCAGCAGTTTAGAGATGGGCAATCAGCCCCAGCATTTT.